Shown below are 14 T cell receptor beta chains from a single sample sequenced in a study of T cell responses to AZD1222 COVID-19 vaccine. Data came from immunoSEQ multiplex PCR; TCRdb stores just in-frame clones and leaves some out. The sample records more than 75,000 clones, 75% to 95% being singletons. This material consisted of peripheral blood, taken 28 days after the second AZD1222 dose. These receptors all come from an adult who received the AZD1222 COVID-19 vaccine.

The rearrangement uses TRBV5-1 and TRBJ2-4; maybe TRBD1 (5 bases). V was shortened by 0 bases and J by 0 bases, with 10 bases between the two germline ends. From germline, CDR1 is SGHRS and CDR2 YFSETQ. CDR3 length: 16 amino acids. CDR3 residues: CASSLGQNLAKNIQYF. The CDR3 DNA reads as TGCGCCAGCAGCTTGGGACAGAACCTAGCCAAAAACATTCAGTACTTC.

CDR3 in DNA: TGTGCCAGCAGCTTAGGGGGCGATTCACCCCTCCACTTT. The encoded protein is CASSLGGDSPLHF. The chain joins TRBV7-9 to TRBJ1-6, with D maybe TRBD1 (5 bases). The CDR3 totals 13 residues. Germline lookup yields CDR1 SEHNR and CDR2 FQNEAQ (reference sequence). The V end was cut by 1 base, the J end by 8 bases, with 6 bases between.

This chain links TRBV5-4 with TRBJ2-5; unclear D gene. Germline V gene lookup returns CDR1 SGHNT and CDR2 YYREEE (reference sequence). The CDR3 consists of 13 residues. Trimming took 4 bases from V and 1 from J, leaving 8 bases between them. CDR3 protein: CASSPGLQETQYF. CDR3 nucleotide sequence: TGTGCCAGCAGCCCTGGTCTCCAAGAGACCCAGTACTTC.

The V call is TRBV7-2, the J call TRBJ1-2; D uncertain. From germline, CDR1 is SGHTA and CDR2 FQGNSA. The CDR3 has 15 amino acids. With 1 base removed from V and 0 bases from J, the gap between germline ends came to 9 bases. The DNA of the CDR3 is TGTGCCAGCAGCTTAGGCCTTGTAGCTAACTATGGCTACACCTTC. Its protein is CASSLGLVANYGYTF.

This clone appeared a single time. The chain couples TRBV15 to TRBJ2-1; possible D gene TRBD1, 5 bases. The CDR3 has 16 residues. Trimming removed 3 bases from V and 6 bases from J, with 18 bases in between. Germline assignment: CDR1 LNHNV and CDR2 YYDKDF (reference sequence). CDR3 DNA sequence: TGTGCCACCAGCAGTAGATCCAGGGCAATCCGCAATGAGCAGTTCTTC. This encodes CATSSRSRAIRNEQFF. The whole variable domain, remainder taken from reference TRBV15 and TRBJ2-1, is DAMVIQNPRYQVTQFGKPVTLSCSQTLNHNVMYWYQQKSSQAPKLLFHYYDKDFNNEADTPDNFQSRRPNTSFCFLDIRSPGLGDTAMYLCATSSRSRAIRNEQFFGPGTRLTVL.

J is TRBJ1-6 and V is TRBV18, with 9 positions matching TRBD1. Looked up from germline, CDR1 is KGHSH and CDR2 is LQKENI. The V segment lost 3 bases and the J segment 7 bases; nucleotides outside the gene matches: 1. The CDR3 covers 14 residues. CDR3 in amino acids: CASSPGTGNSPLHF. The CDR3 DNA reads TGTGCCAGCTCACCCGGGACAGGGAATTCACCCCTCCACTTT. The full variable domain, its missing parts supplied by reference TRBV18 and TRBJ1-6, is NAGVMQNPRHLVRRRGQEARLRCSPMKGHSHVYWYRQLPEEGLKFMVYLQKENIIDESGMPKERFSAEFPKEGPSILRIQQVVRGDSAAYFCASSPGTGNSPLHFGNGTRLTVT.

V gene TRBV28 combines with J gene TRBJ2-2; D not resolved. The CDR3 runs to 11 residues. V shed 6 bases and J shed 9 bases, with 8 bases lying between them. The germline V gene has CDR1 MDHEN and CDR2 SYDVKM. This chain's CDR3 is CASSGLRELFF. The CDR3 DNA is TGTGCCAGCAGCGGCCTCAGGGAGCTGTTTTTT.

This chain connects TRBV28 to TRBJ2-6; D is tentatively TRBD1 or TRBD2 (5 bases each). CDR1 and CDR2 (germline): MDHEN, SYDVKM. Trimming stripped 2 bases from V and 1 base from J, with 6 bases between. The CDR3 totals 15 residues. The CDR3 bases are TGTGCCAGCAGTTTAGGGGGTTCTGGGGCCAACGTCCTGACTTTC. It translates to CASSLGGSGANVLTF.

The CDR3 protein is CASKQGLGSPLHF. The CDR3 coding sequence is TGTGCCAGCAAACAGGGTTTAGGATCACCCCTCCACTTT. The chain links TRBV2 to TRBJ1-6; D is possibly TRBD1 (6 bases). CDR1 SNHLY and CDR2 FYNNEI come from the germline V gene. CDR3 length: 13 amino acids. V shed 7 bases and J shed 10 bases, with 14 bases lying between them.

This sequence joins TRBV5-1 and TRBJ2-3; 7 nucleotides match TRBD2. The CDR3 is made up of 16 amino acids. Germline V gene lookup returns CDR1 SGHRS and CDR2 YFSETQ. J lost 2 bases, V lost 0 bases, and 6 bases had no gene match. The CDR3 is CASSLGPSGYTDTQYF. The DNA for the CDR3 is TGCGCCAGCAGCTTGGGTCCTAGCGGATACACAGATACGCAGTATTTT.

The J gene is TRBJ1-1, the V gene TRBV7-2, with D maybe TRBD1 (5 bases). V lost 2 bases, J lost 4 bases, and 11 bases lay in between. The germline gives CDR1 SGHTA, CDR2 FQGNSA. The CDR3 consists of 14 residues. The CDR3 protein is CASSLRQGPTEAFF. CDR3 sequence (DNA): TGTGCCAGCAGCTTAAGGCAGGGACCCACTGAAGCTTTCTTT.

This clone was seen only once. This rearrangement joins TRBV6-5 to TRBJ1-3; D is ambiguous. The CDR3 extends over 13 amino acids. Germline CDR1 is MNHEY and CDR2 is SVGAGI. V was clipped by 2 bases and J by 9 bases, with 11 bases between them. For the CDR3, the DNA is TGTGCCAGCAGTTACCGCCTCGGTGGCACCATATATTTT. Protein: CASSYRLGGTIYF.

The genes are TRBV6-5 and TRBJ1-5; D is uncertain. The germline V and J ends were trimmed by 8 bases and 9 bases, with 17 bases remaining between them. The CDR3 runs to 13 residues. CDR1 MNHEY and CDR2 SVGAGI come from the germline V gene. In DNA, the CDR3 is TGTGCCAGCGGCACTGGCCCCCTGGGGCCCCAGCATTTT. Its translation: CASGTGPLGPQHF.

This clone came up a few times. The V gene is TRBV9, the J gene TRBJ1-2, with unresolved D. The CDR3 covers 13 residues. Trimming pared 0 bases from V and 8 bases from J, leaving 11 bases between. Germline loops: CDR1 SGDLS, CDR2 YYNGEE. The CDR3 protein is CASSVAESLGYTF. Here the CDR3 DNA reads TGTGCCAGCAGCGTAGCTGAGAGTTTGGGCTACACCTTC. Supplemented by reference TRBV9 and TRBJ1-2, the full variable domain reads DSGVTQTPKHLITATGQRVTLRCSPRSGDLSVYWYQQSLDQGLQFLIQYYNGEERAKGNILERFSAQQFPDLHSELNLSSLELGDSALYFCASSVAESLGYTFGSGTRLTVV.